Below are 24 T cell receptor beta chains sequenced from a single sample in a study of T-cell memory formation after mild COVID-19. TCRdb re-called the 5' RACE reads through MiXCR, storing one row per CDR3 protein. The data show some 210,000 distinct CDR3 sequences, with 10% seen just once and 2.5% to 3.5% held by the top ten. The sequencing sample was made of PBMCs or a T cell subset sorted from them (not recorded which). The receptors shown here come from a young man who had mild COVID-19 (a few samples of this study predate the infection). Cell type and time point are not known.

The genes are TRBV10-3 and TRBJ2-3, with unresolved D. CDR3 size: 11 residues. The V end was cut by 11 bases, the J end by 3 bases, with 9 bases between. The germline gives CDR1 ENHRY, CDR2 SYGVKD. The CDR3: CAVAVTDTQYF. CDR3 sequence (DNA): TGTGCCGTCGCAGTAACAGATACGCAGTATTTT.

This clonotype was recorded at least ten times. The V gene is TRBV5-1, the J gene TRBJ1-1; the D gene is possibly TRBD1 (5 bases). Germline CDR1 reads SGHRS; CDR2 reads YFSETQ. The CDR3 length is 13 residues. Deletions cut 4 bases from V and 2 bases from J, with 9 bases between. CDR3 protein: CASSPQGNTEAFF. CDR3 nucleotides: TGCGCCAGCAGCCCCCAGGGTAACACTGAAGCTTTCTTT. Together with reference TRBV5-1 and TRBJ1-1, the CDR3 gives the full variable domain: KAGVTQTPRYLIKTRGQQVTLSCSPISGHRSVSWYQQTPGQGLQFLFEYFSETQRNKGNFPGRFSGRQFSNSRSEMNVSTLELGDSALYLCASSPQGNTEAFFGQGTRLTVV.

This clonotype has just a few counts. This rearrangement joins TRBV4-3 to TRBJ1-1; D is unresolved. The CDR3 runs 13 residues. Trimming took off 6 bases at V and 0 bases at J, with 8 bases between the two ends. CDR1 and CDR2 (germline): LGHNA, YSLEER. The chain's CDR3 is CASRVRMNTEAFF. The CDR3 bases are TGCGCCAGCAGAGTTAGGATGAACACTGAAGCTTTCTTT.

This clonotype was counted many times. The chain joins TRBV6-6 to TRBJ2-5; 7 nucleotides agree with TRBD2. With V trimmed by 4 bases and J by 5 bases, 19 bases remained unmatched. This CDR3 comprises 18 residues. The germline CDR1 and CDR2 sequences are MNHNY and SVGAGI (reference sequence). CDR3 protein: CASSFPAARLAAGETQYF. In DNA, the CDR3 is TGTGCCAGCAGTTTTCCAGCAGCGCGACTAGCCGCCGGGGAGACCCAGTACTTC.

CDR3 sequence reads: CASRIPTGDTGELFF. The CDR3 coding sequence is TGCGCCAGCAGGATTCCGACAGGGGACACCGGGGAGCTGTTTTTT. The J gene is TRBJ2-2, the V gene TRBV5-1; 8 bases line up with TRBD1. The germline CDR1 and CDR2 sequences are SGHRS and YFSETQ. V was pared by 5 bases and J by 3 bases, with 6 bases of the junction left unmatched. This CDR3 has 15 amino acids.

The rearrangement links TRBV2 to TRBJ1-1, with no clear D. CDR1 is SNHLY, CDR2 FYNNEI, per germline. The CDR3 length is 14 residues. Trimming shortened V by 4 bases and J by 0 bases, and 9 bases separated the two germline ends. CDR3 sequence reads: CASSGKQLNTEAFF. CDR3 coding DNA: TGTGCCAGCAGTGGAAAACAGCTGAACACTGAAGCTTTCTTT.

In its sample, this clonotype was seen a few times. J is TRBJ1-2 and V is TRBV29-1; 10 positions agree with TRBD1. The germline CDR1 and CDR2 sequences are SQVTM and ANQGSEA. Trimming at V came to 7 bases and at J to 7 bases, leaving 12 bases not matched to a gene. The CDR3 contains 14 residues. Here the CDR3 reads CSAIRDRGSGGYTF. CDR3 DNA sequence: TGCAGCGCAATCCGGGACAGGGGATCTGGTGGCTACACCTTC.

The chain combines TRBV19 with TRBJ2-1, with D maybe TRBD1 (5 bases). CDR1 is LNHDA, CDR2 SQIVND, per germline (reference sequence). V shed 1 base and J shed 5 bases, with 9 bases lying between them. The CDR3 contains 14 residues. The CDR3 region is CASSIGTLNNEQFF. CDR3 sequence (DNA): TGTGCCAGTAGTATAGGGACACTGAACAATGAGCAGTTCTTC. The full variable domain, with the rest looked up from reference TRBV19 and TRBJ2-1, is DGGITQSPKYLFRKEGQNVTLSCEQNLNHDAMYWYRQDPGQGLRLIYYSQIVNDFQKGDIAEGYSVSREKKESFPLTVTSAQKNPTAFYLCASSIGTLNNEQFFGPGTRLTVL.

This clonotype showed up many times. V and J are TRBV6-5 and TRBJ2-3; perhaps TRBD1 as D (5 bases). The V gene lost 0 bases and the J gene lost 2 bases, with 9 bases spanning the gap. There are 15 residues in the CDR3. Germline CDR1 is MNHEY and CDR2 is SVGAGI. Written as DNA, the CDR3 is TGTGCCAGCAGTTACTCGAGACAGAACACAGATACGCAGTATTTT. Encoded protein: CASSYSRQNTDTQYF.

Points on this clonotype: At one end the junction does not follow the germline gene, possibly because of a read error. The chain is built from TRBV4-2 and TRBJ2-2; perhaps TRBD1 as D (5 bases). The CDR3 totals 16 residues. Germline V gene data show CDR1 as LGHNA and CDR2 as YNFKEQ. The CDR3 bases are TGTGACAGCAGCCAAGAGAAGGGGATCAACACCGGGGAGCTGTTTTTT. Translating it yields CDSSQEKGINTGELFF.

This clonotype was observed many times. The chain recombines TRBV20-1 with TRBJ2-1; TRBD2 matches at 10 bases. The CDR3 is 14 residues long. Looked up from germline, CDR1 is DFQATT and CDR2 is SNEGSKA (reference sequence). The junction had 1 base not matched to a gene; V was cut back by 3 bases and J by 2 bases. The CDR3 DNA is TGCAGTGCTAGTCTAGCGGGAGCCTACAATGAGCAGTTCTTC. Its protein is CSASLAGAYNEQFF.

The V and J genes are TRBV7-8 and TRBJ2-7; 9 bases align to TRBD1. CDR1 is SGHVS, CDR2 FQNEAQ, per germline. The CDR3 contains 16 residues. The V segment lost 3 bases and the J segment 3 bases; nucleotides outside the gene matches: 9. The CDR3 loop reads CASSLSSGTGNYEQYF. CDR3 sequence (DNA): TGTGCCAGCAGCTTGAGCTCCGGGACAGGGAACTACGAGCAGTACTTC. The full variable domain, in which reference TRBV7-8 and TRBJ2-7 provide the parts outside the CDR3, is GAGVSQSPRYKVAKRGQDVALRCDPISGHVSLFWYQQALGQGPEFLTYFQNEAQLDKSGLPSDRFFAERPEGSVSTLKIQRTQQEDSAVYLCASSLSSGTGNYEQYFGPGTRLTVT.

V and J are TRBV24-1 and TRBJ2-1; 7 nucleotides line up with TRBD2. The CDR3 length is 10 residues. The trim removed 9 bases at V and 9 bases at J, leaving 1 base unmatched. CDR1 and CDR2 (germline): KGHDR, SFDVKD. The chain's CDR3 is CATGTIEQFF. CDR3 nucleotide sequence: TGTGCCACCGGGACTATTGAGCAGTTCTTC.

This clonotype was counted between two and nine times. The gene calls are TRBV9 and TRBJ2-5; TRBD1 matches 11 bases. The germline CDR1 and CDR2 sequences are SGDLS and YYNGEE. This CDR3 is built from 16 residues. The J segment lost 7 bases and the V segment lost 3 bases, leaving 11 bases of the junction unmatched. The CDR3 DNA reads as TGTGCCAGCAGCGCGCTACGGACAGGGGGCGTGAGGACCCAGTACTTC. This gives the protein CASSALRTGGVRTQYF.

This sequence joins TRBV10-3 and TRBJ2-1; TRBD2 matches at 9 bases. From germline, CDR1 is ENHRY and CDR2 SYGVKD. The CDR3 has 17 amino acids. V trimming: 4 bases; J trimming: 2 bases; junction bases outside the gene matches: 9. The CDR3 bases are TGTGCCATCAGTGGCCGGACCCTAGCGGGAACCTACAATGAGCAGTTCTTC. Its translation: CAISGRTLAGTYNEQFF.

The chain employs TRBV7-2 and TRBJ2-1, with 7 bases matching TRBD1. Germline CDR1 reads SGHTA; CDR2 reads FQGNSA. The trim removed 1 base at V and 6 bases at J, leaving 3 bases unmatched. The CDR3 totals 14 residues. The CDR3 DNA is TGTGCCAGCAGCTTAGACCGACAGGGCAATGAGCAGTTCTTC. Translated, it gives CASSLDRQGNEQFF.

This clonotype was counted only a few times. The gene calls are TRBV7-2 and TRBJ2-1, with D hard to call. Germline lookup yields CDR1 SGHTA and CDR2 FQGNSA. V lost 5 bases to trimming and J lost 0 bases, with 11 bases between them. This CDR3 spans 15 amino acids. The CDR3 reads CASSPPGSSYNEQFF. CDR3 DNA: TGTGCCAGCAGCCCCCCAGGTAGCTCCTACAATGAGCAGTTCTTC. Filled out from reference TRBV7-2 and TRBJ2-1, the complete variable domain reads GAGVSQSPSNKVTEKGKDVELRCDPISGHTALYWYRQSLGQGLEFLIYFQGNSAPDKSGLPSDRFSAERTGGSVSTLTIQRTQQEDSAVYLCASSPPGSSYNEQFFGPGTRLTVL.

At least ten counts were recorded for this clonotype. The chain couples TRBV5-1 to TRBJ2-3, with 10 bases aligning to TRBD2. Germline-derived CDR1 and CDR2 are SGHRS and YFSETQ. V dropped 4 bases and J dropped 3; count of bases not matched to a gene: 14. This CDR3 is built from 18 residues. The CDR3 region has the DNA TGCGCCAGCAGCCAACGCACTTCTAGCGGGGGTTGGACAGATACGCAGTATTTT. Its translation is CASSQRTSSGGWTDTQYF.

The genes are TRBV4-1 and TRBJ2-5; 9 positions agree with TRBD2. The germline V gene encodes CDR1 MGHRA and CDR2 YSYEKL. This CDR3 comprises 17 residues. V gave up 0 bases and J gave up 4 bases; unmatched junction bases: 9. CDR3 protein: CASSQDTAGGPRETQYF. The CDR3 DNA reads as TGCGCCAGCAGCCAAGATACGGCGGGGGGGCCGCGAGAGACCCAGTACTTC.

This clonotype was recorded a few times. The chain recombines TRBV7-2 with TRBJ2-1, with D perhaps TRBD2 (6 bases). Germline V gene sequence: CDR1 SGHTA, CDR2 FQGNSA. CDR3 size: 13 residues. V was trimmed by 0 bases and J by 9 bases, leaving 9 bases between them. CDR3 in DNA: TGTGCCAGCAGCTTAGCCCGGGGGAGTGAGCAGTTCTTC. Translating it yields CASSLARGSEQFF. Filled out from reference TRBV7-2 and TRBJ2-1, the complete variable domain reads GAGVSQSPSNKVTEKGKDVELRCDPISGHTALYWYRQSLGQGLEFLIYFQGNSAPDKSGLPSDRFSAERTGGSVSTLTIQRTQQEDSAVYLCASSLARGSEQFFGPGTRLTVL.

V is TRBV19 and J is TRBJ2-4, with TRBD1 identical over 8 bases. Losses at the gene ends were 7 bases for V and 8 bases for J; bases not matched to a gene: 7. The CDR3 contains 13 residues. Germline assignment: CDR1 LNHDA and CDR2 SQIVND (reference sequence). CDR3 DNA: TGTGCCAGTACAGGACAGGGATTGGACATTCAGTACTTC. Its translation is CASTGQGLDIQYF. Based on the CDR3 plus reference TRBV19 and TRBJ2-4, the full variable domain is DGGITQSPKYLFRKEGQNVTLSCEQNLNHDAMYWYRQDPGQGLRLIYYSQIVNDFQKGDIAEGYSVSREKKESFPLTVTSAQKNPTAFYLCASTGQGLDIQYFGAGTRLSVL.

This clonotype showed up just a few times. The J gene is TRBJ2-2, the V gene TRBV7-2, with D possibly called TRBD1 or TRBD2 (5 bases each). Germline V gives CDR1 SGHTA, CDR2 FQGNSA. This CDR3 has 14 amino acids. V lost 5 bases to trimming and J lost 7 bases, with 14 bases between them. The chain's CDR3 is CASSPMGVSGELFF. In DNA form, the CDR3 reads TGTGCCAGCAGCCCCATGGGGGTTAGCGGGGAGCTGTTTTTT. Full variable domain (rest looked up from reference TRBV7-2 and TRBJ2-2): GAGVSQSPSNKVTEKGKDVELRCDPISGHTALYWYRQSLGQGLEFLIYFQGNSAPDKSGLPSDRFSAERTGGSVSTLTIQRTQQEDSAVYLCASSPMGVSGELFFGEGSRLTVL.

This rearrangement joins TRBV11-2 to TRBJ2-5; D is perhaps TRBD2 (5 bases). CDR1 and CDR2 from the germline V gene are SGHAT and FQNNGV. V lost 7 bases, J lost 5 bases, and 23 bases lay in between. The CDR3 is 16 residues long. CDR3 sequence (DNA): TGTGCCAGCACCCTCCGGGGTTTTTCGGAGGAGGAGACCCAGTACTTC. It translates to CASTLRGFSEEETQYF.

The rearrangement uses TRBV29-1 and TRBJ1-2, with D perhaps matching TRBD1 (5 bases). The CDR3 contains 16 residues. V lost 4 bases and J 5 bases, leaving 23 bases between the germline ends. The germline gives CDR1 SQVTM, CDR2 ANQGSEA. The CDR3 loop is CSVGMAWDAGGYGYTF. The CDR3, as DNA: TGCAGCGTTGGAATGGCGTGGGACGCCGGAGGGTATGGCTACACCTTC.